This T cell receptor (beta chain) was obtained from a study of neoadjuvant anti-PD-1 for oral cavity cancer. V was trimmed by 5 bases and J by 3 bases, leaving 7 bases between them. The CDR3 runs 12 residues. CDR1 and CDR2 from the germline V gene are MNHEY and SVGAGI. Profiling relied on immunoSEQ multiplex PCR, and the TCRdb table lists in-frame clones only, not all of them. The sample has some 33,000 clones, roughly 79% seen once. The time point is: after neoadjuvant nivolumab, at surgical resection. Patients were newly diagnosed with stage II-IVA oral cavity squamous cell carcinoma without prior systemic or radiation treatment.

The clonotype originates from a person aged 40 to 85 with oral cavity squamous cell carcinoma. The specimen comprised PBMCs, sampled after nivolumab (anti-PD-1) treatment. V and J are TRBV6-5 and TRBJ1-1; D remains ambiguous. For the CDR3, the DNA is TGTGCCAGCAGTCGACGATACACTGAAGCTTTCTTT. Translating it yields CASSRRYTEAFF.